This TCR beta chain was sequenced during a study of T cell responses to AZD1222 COVID-19 vaccine. The study's findings and limits: Spike-spanning, vaccine-associated CD4 TCRs were dominant at 160-218 and 743-854. The study identified only 6 or 7 AZD1222 recipients as seropositive at baseline. The sample set comprised mostly white British donors with more females, and clonal diversity was possibly underestimated.

CDR1 and CDR2 (germline): SGDLS, YYNGEE. V lost 0 bases and J lost 3, with 17 bases in between. The CDR3 loop spans 17 amino acids. Second-dose schedules of about 4 or about 12 weeks were combined. This clone was counted a single time. Its antigen is unidentified. The protocol was immunoSEQ multiplex PCR, while the TCRdb copy is restricted to in-frame clones and leaves out a portion. The sample holds about 140,000 clones; 90% to 95% are singletons and the top ten take roughly 1.3%. Sequenced here: peripheral blood, sampled 28 days after the second AZD1222 dose. The chain is built from TRBV9 and TRBJ2-3; unclear D gene. This clonotype was obtained from an adult who received the AZD1222 COVID-19 vaccine. The CDR3 protein is CASSVVAGLSSTDTQYF. The CDR3 DNA reads as TGTGCCAGCAGCGTAGTGGCCGGTCTATCAAGTACAGATACGCAGTATTTT.